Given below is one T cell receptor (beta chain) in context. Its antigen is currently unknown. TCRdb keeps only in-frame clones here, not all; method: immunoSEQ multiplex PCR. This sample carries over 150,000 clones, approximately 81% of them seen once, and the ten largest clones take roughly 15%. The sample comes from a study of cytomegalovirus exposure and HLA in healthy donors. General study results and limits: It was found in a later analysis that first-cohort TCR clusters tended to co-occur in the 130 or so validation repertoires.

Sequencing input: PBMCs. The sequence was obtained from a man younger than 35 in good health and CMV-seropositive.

As DNA, the CDR3 is TGTGCCAGCAGCTACGCAGGGGGATTCTACAATGAGCAGTTCTTC. Translating it yields CASSYAGGFYNEQFF. The rearrangement uses TRBV7-9 and TRBJ2-1; 7 positions agree with TRBD1. Germline V gene data show CDR1 as SEHNR and CDR2 as FQNEAQ (reference sequence). Trimming removed 4 bases from V and 3 bases from J; junction bases left unmatched: 6. The CDR3 runs 15 residues.